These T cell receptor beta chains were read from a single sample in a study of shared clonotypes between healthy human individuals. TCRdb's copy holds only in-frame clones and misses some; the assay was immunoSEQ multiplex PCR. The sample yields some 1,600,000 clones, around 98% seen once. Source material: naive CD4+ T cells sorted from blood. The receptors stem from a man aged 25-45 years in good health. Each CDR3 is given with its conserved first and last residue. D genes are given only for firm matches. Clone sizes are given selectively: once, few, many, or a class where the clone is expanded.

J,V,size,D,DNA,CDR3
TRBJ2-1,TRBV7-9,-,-,TGTGCCAGCAGCCTCCGACGTAGCTCCTACAATGAGCAGTTCTTC,CASSLRRSSYNEQFF
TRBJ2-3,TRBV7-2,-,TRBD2,TGTGCCAGCAGGTCAGCGGGAGGGGGGTCACACGGTACGCAGTATTTT,CASRSAGGGSHGTQYF
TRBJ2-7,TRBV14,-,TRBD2,TGTGCCAGCAGCCGGGGACTAGCGGCCTACGAGCAGTACTTC,CASSRGLAAYEQYF
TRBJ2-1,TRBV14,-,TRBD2,TGTGCCAGCAGCCAAGCCCTAGCGGGTGAGCAGTTCTTC,CASSQALAGEQFF
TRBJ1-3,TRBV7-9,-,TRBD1,TGTGCCGGAATCGGACAGGGGCGGTTTTTATCGGGAAACACCATATATTTT,CAGIGQGRFLSGNTIYF
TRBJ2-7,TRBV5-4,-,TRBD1,TGTGCCAGCAGCTTGGTGGCAGGGGGCTCCTACGAGCAGTACTTC,CASSLVAGGSYEQYF
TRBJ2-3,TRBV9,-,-,TGTGCCAGCAGCTCCCGTCAGGGGTCCACAGATACGCAGTATTTT,CASSSRQGSTDTQYF
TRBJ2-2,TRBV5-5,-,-,TGTGCCAGCAGCTCCGGGGTCCCCGGGGAGCTGTTTTTT,CASSSGVPGELFF
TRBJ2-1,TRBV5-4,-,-,TGTGCCAGCAGCTTGGCCGGGGGCAATGAGCAGTTCTTC,CASSLAGGNEQFF
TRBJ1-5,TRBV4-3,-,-,TGCGCCAGCAGCCAAGATTATGGGCGCAGGAACAATCAGCCCCAGCATTTT,CASSQDYGRRNNQPQHF
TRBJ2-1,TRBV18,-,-,TGTGCCAGCTCACCTAGCGGATCCTCCTACAATGAGCAGTTCTTC,CASSPSGSSYNEQFF
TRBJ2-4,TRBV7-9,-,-,TGTGCCAGCAGTCCTTCAGGGGAAGGGTACATTCAGTACTTC,CASSPSGEGYIQYF
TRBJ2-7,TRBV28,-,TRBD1,TGTGCCAGCAGTTTGGACAGGGTACTCTACGAGCAGTACTTC,CASSLDRVLYEQYF
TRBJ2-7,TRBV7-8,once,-,TGTGCCAGCAGCTTTCGTCTAGTACCCTACGAGCAGTACTTC,CASSFRLVPYEQYF
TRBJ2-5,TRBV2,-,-,TGTGCCAGCGGGGTACTTGCGGGGCCGGGGACCCAGTACTTC,CASGVLAGPGTQYF
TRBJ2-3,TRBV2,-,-,TGTGCCAGCAGACTCACGGGAGATACGCAGTATTTT,CASRLTGDTQYF
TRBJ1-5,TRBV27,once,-,TGTGCCAGCAGTCCCAGGTTCGACAGTTTCTATCAGCCCCAGCATTTT,CASSPRFDSFYQPQHF
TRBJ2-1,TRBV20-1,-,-,TGCAGTGCTAGAGACGGTAATGAGCAGTTCTTC,CSARDGNEQFF
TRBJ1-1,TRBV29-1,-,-,TGCAGCGCCTCCACGCGCAAGGCCGTCATGAACACTGAAGCTTTCTTT,CSASTRKAVMNTEAFF
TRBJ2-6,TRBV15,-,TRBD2,TGTGCCACCAGCAGACCCGGGACTAGCGGGAGGGCCTCTGGGGCCAACGTCCTGACTTTC,CATSRPGTSGRASGANVLTF
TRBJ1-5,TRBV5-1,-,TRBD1,TGCGCCAGCAGCCCGGGACAGGGCAATCAGCCCCAGCATTTT,CASSPGQGNQPQHF
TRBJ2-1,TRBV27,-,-,TGTGCCAGCAGCACTATCGTCAGCGGAGCTTCCTACAATGAGCAGTTCTTC,CASSTIVSGASYNEQFF
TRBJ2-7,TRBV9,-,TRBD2,TGTGCCAGCAGCCCCCACGGGGGGGCAGGGGAGCAGTACTTC,CASSPHGGAGEQYF
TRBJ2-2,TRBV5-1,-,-,TGCGCCAGCACAGGGGAGACGAACACCGGGGAGCTGTTTTTT,CASTGETNTGELFF
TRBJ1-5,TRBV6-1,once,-,TGTGCCACCAGGGGAGGTAATCAGCCCCAGCATTTT,CATRGGNQPQHF
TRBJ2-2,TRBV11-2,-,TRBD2,TGTGCCAGCAGCTTAGAACGACTAGCGGGAGGCATCGGGGAGCTGTTTTTT,CASSLERLAGGIGELFF
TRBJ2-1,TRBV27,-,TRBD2,TGTGCCAGCAGTTTATGGTCGGGAGGGGGCTACAATGAGCAGTTCTTC,CASSLWSGGGYNEQFF
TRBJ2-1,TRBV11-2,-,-,TGTGCCAGCAGCTTAGCCCCTACCCTCCTAAAGGATGAGCAGTTCTTC,CASSLAPTLLKDEQFF
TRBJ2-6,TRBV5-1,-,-,TGCGCCAGCAGCTTTGGATCCTCTGGGGCCAACGTCCTGACTTTC,CASSFGSSGANVLTF
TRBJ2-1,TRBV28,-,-,TGTGCCAGCAGTTTATTAGGCCCAAATGAGCAGTTCTTC,CASSLLGPNEQFF
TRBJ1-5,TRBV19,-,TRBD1,TGTGCCAGTAGTCCCCCAGGGGGCCCGGATCAGCCCCAGCATTTT,CASSPPGGPDQPQHF
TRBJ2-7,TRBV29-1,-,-,TGCAGCGTCGCGGAAACTCCTACGCAGTACTTC,CSVAETPTQYF
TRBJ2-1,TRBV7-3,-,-,TGTGCCAGCAGCTTAAACAGCCTCTCCGATGAGCAGTTCTTC,CASSLNSLSDEQFF
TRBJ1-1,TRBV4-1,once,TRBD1,TGCGCCAGCAGCCACCCCCGGGACAGGGAGTCTGAAGCTTTCTTT,CASSHPRDRESEAFF
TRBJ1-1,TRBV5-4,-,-,TGTGCCAGCAGCTTGGGGACAGCCAACACTGAAGCTTTCTTT,CASSLGTANTEAFF
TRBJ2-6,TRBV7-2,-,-,TGTGCCAGCAGCTTAGAGGGAGGAGACGGGGCCAACGTCCTGACTTTC,CASSLEGGDGANVLTF
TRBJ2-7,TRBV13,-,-,TGTGCCAGCAGCTTCAGGCGGGAATTCGGTAACGAGCAGTACTTC,CASSFRREFGNEQYF
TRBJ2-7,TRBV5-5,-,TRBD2,TGTGCCAGCTGGTGGGAGGGCTCCTACGAGCAGTACTTC,CASWWEGSYEQYF
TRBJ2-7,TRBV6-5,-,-,TGTGCCAGCAGCCAGTCTTGGGGCTACGAGCAGTACTTC,CASSQSWGYEQYF
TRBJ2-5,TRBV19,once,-,TGTGCCAGTAGTTTTTGGGGCGGGGCCCAGTACTTC,CASSFWGGAQYF
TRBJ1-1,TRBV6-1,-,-,TGTGCCAGCAGGTCAATCGACAGGAACACTGAAGCTTTCTTT,CASRSIDRNTEAFF
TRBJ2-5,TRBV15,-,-,TGTGCCACCAGCAGAGGGGGTTGGGAAGAGACCCAGTACTTC,CATSRGGWEETQYF
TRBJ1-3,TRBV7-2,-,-,TGTGCCAGCAGCTCGTCCGGGAGCCCCCCCCGGGCGATATATTTT,CASSSSGSPPRAIYF